The next 23 T cell receptor beta chains were all read from a single sample in a study of cytomegalovirus exposure and HLA in healthy donors. Primers included in the PCR were 60 Vbeta and 13 Jbeta primers. This table comes from immunoSEQ multiplex PCR, and its TCRdb copy is limited to in-frame clones, with some not included. In the table there are fewer than 150,000 clones, nearly 80% of which are singletons. Sequenced material: PBMCs. These receptors originate from a male donor in good health and CMV-seronegative.

V gene TRBV4-3 combines with J gene TRBJ2-1; TRBD2 matches at 8 bases. V lost 4 bases to trimming and J lost 7 bases; unmatched junction nucleotides: 6. Germline CDR1 reads LGHNA; CDR2 reads YSLEER. This CDR3 contains 14 residues. CDR3 nucleotide sequence: TGCGCCAGCAGCCCGGGAGGGGTGGGGAATGAGCAGTTCTTC. Translation gives CASSPGGVGNEQFF.

This rearrangement joins TRBV2 to TRBJ1-4; D is perhaps TRBD1 (5 bases). V shed 4 bases and J shed 8 bases, with 14 bases lying between them. This CDR3 comprises 14 residues. Per germline, CDR1 SNHLY and CDR2 FYNNEI. The CDR3 loop is CASSGGALGEKLFF. The CDR3 nucleotides are TGTGCCAGCAGTGGTGGGGCATTAGGCGAAAAACTGTTTTTT.

Comments on this clone: Sequence at one end of the junction differs from germline and may be a read error. The chain uses TRBV19 and TRBJ1-5, with 8 bases fitting TRBD1. The CDR3 totals 15 residues. CDR1 is LNHDA and CDR2 is SQIVND in the germline V gene (reference sequence). The CDR3 coding sequence is TGTGCCAGTAGTATCGGGGCAGGGGGCCGTCAGGCCCAGCATTTT. Protein sequence: CASSIGAGGRQAQHF. Full variable domain (missing parts from reference TRBV19 and TRBJ1-5): DGGITQSPKYLFRKEGQNVTLSCEQNLNHDAMYWYRQDPGQGLRLIYYSQIVNDFQKGDIAEGYSVSREKKESFPLTVTSAQKNPTAFYLCASSIGAGGRQAQHFGDGTRLSIL.

V usage is TRBV9 and J usage is TRBJ2-1; D uncertain. This CDR3 has 11 residues. The V gene lost 0 bases and the J gene lost 10 bases, with 5 bases spanning the gap. CDR1 and CDR2 from the germline V gene are SGDLS and YYNGEE. The DNA of the CDR3 is TGTGCCAGCAGCGTAGGGAGCGAGCAGTTCTTC. It specifies CASSVGSEQFF. Full variable domain (rest looked up from reference TRBV9 and TRBJ2-1): DSGVTQTPKHLITATGQRVTLRCSPRSGDLSVYWYQQSLDQGLQFLIQYYNGEERAKGNILERFSAQQFPDLHSELNLSSLELGDSALYFCASSVGSEQFFGPGTRLTVL.

This sequence joins TRBV29-1 and TRBJ2-7; a weak D match, TRBD1 (6 bases). The CDR3 runs to 14 residues. Trimming left V 6 bases short and J 1 base short, with 16 bases between. Germline-derived CDR1 and CDR2 are SQVTM and ANQGSEA. The CDR3 spells CSVQQGKVSYEQYF. In DNA form, the CDR3 reads TGCAGCGTCCAACAGGGAAAGGTGTCCTACGAGCAGTACTTC.

J is TRBJ2-2 and V is TRBV4-2; tentatively, D is TRBD1 (6 bases). V was cut by 5 bases and J by 0 bases, with 13 bases left in between. CDR1 LGHNA and CDR2 YNFKEQ come from the germline V gene. This CDR3 has 16 amino acids. The CDR3 sequence: CASSRDRFANTGELFF. Here the CDR3 DNA reads TGTGCCAGCAGCAGAGACAGGTTCGCGAACACCGGGGAGCTGTTTTTT.

The CDR3 coding sequence is TGTGCCAGTAATATGGACCCGGGGGCTGAAGCTTTCTTT. Protein sequence: CASNMDPGAEAFF. V is TRBV19 and J is TRBJ1-1; D perhaps matches TRBD1 (5 bases). This CDR3 is 13 amino acids long. Germline CDR1 and CDR2: LNHDA and SQIVND (reference sequence). Trimming stripped 7 bases from V and 6 bases from J, with 15 bases between.

J is TRBJ2-1 and V is TRBV7-2; a weak D match, TRBD1 (6 bases). The length of the CDR3 is 13 residues. The V gene's germline CDR1 is SGHTA and CDR2 FQGNSA. Trimming left V 2 bases short and J 14 bases short, with 16 bases between. CDR3 nucleotide sequence: TGTGCCAGCAGCTTACAGGTCACAGGGTTGAAGTTCTTC. This codes for CASSLQVTGLKFF.

The chain combines TRBV7-9 with TRBJ1-2; the match to TRBD1 covers 10 bases. Germline CDR1 SEHNR, CDR2 FQNEAQ (reference sequence). The CDR3 totals 15 residues. V shed 4 bases, J shed 8 bases, and the junction held 10 bases outside the gene matches. The CDR3 spells CASSSRDRGLRGYTF. DNA of the CDR3: TGTGCCAGCAGCTCCCGGGACAGGGGCTTGAGAGGCTACACCTTC.

The chain couples TRBV19 to TRBJ2-2; TRBD1 matches 7 bases. V lost 6 bases and J lost 7; bases outside the gene matches: 5. This CDR3 has 13 residues. The germline V gene encodes CDR1 LNHDA and CDR2 SQIVND (reference sequence). CDR3 sequence reads: CASRQGMGGELFF. The CDR3 DNA follows: TGTGCCAGTAGACAGGGGATGGGCGGGGAGCTGTTTTTT.

V is TRBV19 and J is TRBJ1-5, with D maybe TRBD1 (6 bases). Germline assignment: CDR1 LNHDA and CDR2 SQIVND (reference sequence). V was cut by 6 bases and J by 8 bases, with 14 bases left in between. The CDR3 runs to 13 residues. The CDR3: CASRDSTLEPQHF. CDR3 nucleotide sequence: TGTGCCAGTAGGGACAGCACCTTAGAGCCCCAGCATTTT.

This chain joins TRBV5-6 and TRBJ2-1; TRBD2 aligns across 7 bases. V lost 2 bases to trimming and J lost 5 bases; unmatched junction nucleotides: 4. Looked up from germline, CDR1 is SGHDT and CDR2 is YYEEEE. This CDR3 spans 14 amino acids. Here the CDR3 DNA reads TGTGCCAGCAGCTTAGCGGGGCTTAACAATGAGCAGTTCTTC. This codes for CASSLAGLNNEQFF.

The V gene is TRBV4-3, the J gene TRBJ1-6; 9 positions agree with TRBD1. In germline, CDR1 is LGHNA, CDR2 YSLEER. With 4 bases clipped from V and 7 bases from J, the junction kept 8 bases outside the gene matches. The CDR3 spans 16 residues. The CDR3 reads CASSLWWDRENSPLHF. CDR3 bases: TGCGCCAGCAGCCTGTGGTGGGACAGGGAAAATTCACCCCTCCACTTT.

This clone was recorded once. The chain is built from TRBV6-6 and TRBJ1-6; no clear D. CDR1 and CDR2 (germline): MNHNY, SVGAGI (reference sequence). The CDR3 sequence is 15 residues long. Trimming removed 7 bases at V and 7 bases at J, with 17 bases between. The DNA of the CDR3 is TGTGCCAGCACCCGGCCCGGGGTTAGGAATTCACCCCTCCACTTT. It encodes CASTRPGVRNSPLHF.

The CDR3 reads CASSTTPGFGEKLFF. CDR3 DNA sequence: TGTGCCAGCAGCACCACGCCAGGTTTCGGCGAAAAACTGTTTTTT. V and J are TRBV9 and TRBJ1-4; D not resolved. The CDR3 totals 15 residues. Germline CDR1 SGDLS, CDR2 YYNGEE. Trimming cost V 4 bases and J 8 bases, with 18 bases left between them.

V is TRBV29-1 and J is TRBJ2-3; TRBD2 is a possible D gene (7 bases). This CDR3 region has 13 residues. CDR1 is SQVTM and CDR2 is ANQGSEA in the germline V gene. V was cut by 7 bases and J by 2 bases, with 13 bases left in between. CDR3 sequence (DNA): TGCAGCGGGGGGGGCGGACTCACAGATACGCAGTATTTT. Its protein is CSGGGGLTDTQYF.

On this clone itself: Other DNA sequences of this sample code for an identical CDR3. The rearrangement joins TRBV4-3 to TRBJ1-1, with D possibly matching TRBD1 (5 bases). Trimming shortened V by 2 bases and J by 1 base, and 8 bases separated the two germline ends. Germline CDR1 is LGHNA and CDR2 is YSLEER. The CDR3 runs to 14 residues. The CDR3 is CASSQTGGNTEAFF. The CDR3 DNA sequence: TGCGCCAGCAGCCAAACGGGGGGGAACACTGAAGCTTTCTTT.

This chain links TRBV18 with TRBJ1-1, with unresolved D. This CDR3 region has 16 residues. The germline V gene encodes CDR1 KGHSH and CDR2 LQKENI. V dropped 6 bases and J dropped 3 bases, with 20 bases sitting between them. The CDR3 DNA follows: TGTGCCAGCTCCCCGTCCTCACGGGTTCGTGACACTGAAGCTTTCTTT. Protein: CASSPSSRVRDTEAFF.

The gene calls are TRBV5-1 and TRBJ1-1; TRBD1 is a possible D gene (6 bases). This CDR3 spans 18 amino acids. Trimming pared 2 bases from V and 2 bases from J, leaving 22 bases between. Germline CDR1 SGHRS, CDR2 YFSETQ. CDR3: CASSLRTANRIGNTEAFF. The DNA for the CDR3 is TGCGCCAGCAGCTTAAGGACAGCAAACAGAATAGGAAACACTGAAGCTTTCTTT. The full variable domain, with the rest looked up from reference TRBV5-1 and TRBJ1-1, is KAGVTQTPRYLIKTRGQQVTLSCSPISGHRSVSWYQQTPGQGLQFLFEYFSETQRNKGNFPGRFSGRQFSNSRSEMNVSTLELGDSALYLCASSLRTANRIGNTEAFFGQGTRLTVV.

This clone has a handful of counts. The rearrangement links TRBV5-1 to TRBJ2-6; no clear D gene. The V gene's germline CDR1 is SGHRS and CDR2 YFSETQ. The CDR3 contains 15 residues. V was pared by 4 bases and J by 0 bases, with 8 bases between. CDR3 coding DNA: TGCGCCAGCAGCGAAGAGAGCTCTGGGGCCAACGTCCTGACTTTC. Translated, it gives CASSEESSGANVLTF.

The V gene is TRBV27, the J gene TRBJ2-7; D possibly corresponds to TRBD2 (5 bases). Trimming shortened V by 1 base and J by 5 bases, and 9 bases separated the two germline ends. The CDR3 contains 13 residues. Looked up from germline, CDR1 is MNHEY and CDR2 is SMNVEV (reference sequence). In nucleotides, the CDR3 is TGTGCCAGCAGTTTATTGGCCGGGGACGAGCAGTACTTC. Protein: CASSLLAGDEQYF.

The chain recombines TRBV7-9 with TRBJ1-5; TRBD1 matches 8 bases. V dropped 2 bases and J dropped 6; count of bases not matched to a gene: 3. The CDR3 spans 14 residues. CDR1 SEHNR and CDR2 FQNEAQ come from the germline V gene (reference sequence). The CDR3 is CASSLSGGGQPQHF. The CDR3 nucleotides read TGTGCCAGCAGCTTATCAGGGGGCGGTCAGCCCCAGCATTTT.

This chain connects TRBV5-1 to TRBJ1-1; the D is unclear. Looked up from germline, CDR1 is SGHRS and CDR2 is YFSETQ. V gave up 5 bases and J gave up 2 bases, with 7 bases separating them. CDR3 length: 12 residues. In DNA, the CDR3 is TGCGCCAGCAGGAAAAGCAACACTGAAGCTTTCTTT. This gives the protein CASRKSNTEAFF.